Listed here are 7 T cell receptor beta chains from one sample, sequenced in a study of shared clonotypes between healthy human individuals. Repertoires were generated with immunoSEQ multiplex PCR, while TCRdb's copy carries only in-frame clones and drops some. This table holds over a million clones, about 98.5% found once. The specimen was naive CD4+ T cells sorted from blood. Subset indicated: CD45RA+ positively selected. Receptors were obtained from a man aged 25-40 years in good health.

The chain has TRBV5-1 and TRBJ2-3, with 10 bases identical to TRBD1. V was clipped by 4 bases and J by 3 bases; unmatched bases: 5. The germline CDR1 and CDR2 sequences are SGHRS and YFSETQ. The length of the CDR3 is 15 residues. This CDR3 reads CASSKRQGATDTQYF. The CDR3 coding sequence is TGCGCCAGCAGCAAACGACAGGGGGCGACAGATACGCAGTATTTT.

The rearrangement joins TRBV5-1 to TRBJ2-7, with 8 bases matching TRBD2. The CDR3 loop spans 16 amino acids. The trim removed 1 base at V and 4 bases at J, leaving 10 bases unmatched. Per germline, CDR1 SGHRS and CDR2 YFSETQ. CDR3 in amino acids: CASSLQGLDRAYEQYF. Written as DNA, the CDR3 is TGCGCCAGCAGCTTGCAGGGACTAGATCGGGCATACGAGCAGTACTTC. The whole variable domain, remainder taken from reference TRBV5-1 and TRBJ2-7, is KAGVTQTPRYLIKTRGQQVTLSCSPISGHRSVSWYQQTPGQGLQFLFEYFSETQRNKGNFPGRFSGRQFSNSRSEMNVSTLELGDSALYLCASSLQGLDRAYEQYFGPGTRLTVT.

This sequence joins TRBV28 and TRBJ1-1; D gene ambiguous. The length of the CDR3 is 12 residues. CDR1 is MDHEN and CDR2 is SYDVKM in the germline V gene. V gave up 5 bases and J gave up 4 bases, with 8 bases separating them. The CDR3: CASSLYTTEAFF. CDR3 sequence (DNA): TGTGCCAGCAGTCTCTATACCACTGAAGCTTTCTTT.

The V and J genes are TRBV14 and TRBJ2-3; the D gene is possibly TRBD2 (5 bases). This CDR3 has 13 amino acids. V shed 1 base and J shed 8 bases, with 10 bases lying between them. CDR1 and CDR2 (germline): SGHDN, FVKESK. CDR3 sequence: CASSQGTTSTQYF. Here the CDR3 DNA reads TGTGCCAGCAGCCAAGGAACTACTAGTACGCAGTATTTT.

The rearrangement uses TRBV10-3 and TRBJ2-1; weak D call: TRBD2 (5 bases). The CDR3 runs 14 residues. V was pared by 11 bases and J by 5 bases, with 19 bases between. Looked up from germline, CDR1 is ENHRY and CDR2 is SYGVKD. The CDR3 sequence: CASTSQREHNEQFF. DNA for the CDR3: TGTGCCTCGACCTCGCAGAGGGAACACAATGAGCAGTTCTTC.

V gene TRBV28 combines with J gene TRBJ1-1, with no clear D. Germline V gene data show CDR1 as MDHEN and CDR2 as SYDVKM. The V and J ends lost 0 bases and 4 bases respectively, with 12 bases between them. The CDR3 loop spans 15 amino acids. CDR3 region: CASSLWGNWGTEAFF. The CDR3, as DNA: TGTGCCAGCAGTTTATGGGGGAATTGGGGCACTGAAGCTTTCTTT.

Notes on this clone: Additional DNA sequences in this sample encode the identical CDR3. The gene calls are TRBV5-1 and TRBJ2-3; maybe TRBD1 (6 bases). This CDR3 comprises 14 residues. Germline V lookup: CDR1 SGHRS, CDR2 YFSETQ. With 4 bases removed from V and 3 bases from J, the gap between germline ends came to 12 bases. CDR3 bases: TGCGCCAGCAGCCCTGGACAGCATACAGATACGCAGTATTTT. Residues: CASSPGQHTDTQYF.